A single TCR beta chain is shown here with its context. The antigen is unknown. This CDR3 is built from 14 residues. Trimming took 3 bases from V and 3 from J, leaving 12 bases between them. Germline V lookup: CDR1 SQVTM, CDR2 ANQGSEA. The data were obtained in a study of Graves' ophthalmopathy and Graves' hyperthyroidism. Points from the study as a whole: The authors also found most expanded thyroid clonotypes above 0.001 frequency in blood.

CDR3 regions of TCR beta were amplified from RNA transcripts. Scientists carried out first-round RT-PCR using HTBI primers and then a second-round multiplex PCR. MiXCR, applied by TCRdb to the multiplex PCR reads, yields one record per CDR3 protein. The table includes 740,000 or so distinct CDR3 sequences, approximately 40% detected once. Sequencing was done on a sample of peripheral blood. The chain couples TRBV29-1 to TRBJ1-3; no clear D. This clonotype originated in an adult man with Graves' ophthalmopathy. The CDR3 region is CSVEEYGYGNTIYF. CDR3 sequence (DNA): TGCAGCGTTGAGGAGTACGGTTATGGAAACACCATATATTTT. Using reference TRBV29-1 and TRBJ1-3 for the parts outside the CDR3, the full variable domain is SAVISQKPSRDICQRGTSLTIQCQVDSQVTMMFWYRQQPGQSLTLIATANQGSEATYESGFVIDKFPISRPNLTFSTLTVSNMSPEDSSIYLCSVEEYGYGNTIYFGEGSWLTVV.